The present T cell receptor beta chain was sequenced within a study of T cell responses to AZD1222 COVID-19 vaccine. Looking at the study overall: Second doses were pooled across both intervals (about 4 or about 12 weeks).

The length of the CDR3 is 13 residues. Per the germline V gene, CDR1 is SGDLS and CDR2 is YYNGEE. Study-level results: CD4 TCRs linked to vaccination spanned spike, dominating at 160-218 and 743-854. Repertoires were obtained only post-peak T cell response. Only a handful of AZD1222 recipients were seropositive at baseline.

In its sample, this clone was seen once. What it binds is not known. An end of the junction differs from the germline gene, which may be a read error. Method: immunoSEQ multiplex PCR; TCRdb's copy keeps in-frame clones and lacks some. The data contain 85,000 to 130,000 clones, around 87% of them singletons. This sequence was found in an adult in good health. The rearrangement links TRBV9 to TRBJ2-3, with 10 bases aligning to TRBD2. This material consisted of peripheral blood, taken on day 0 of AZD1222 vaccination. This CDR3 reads CARSGGGQTAQYF. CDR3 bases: TGTGCCCGCAGCGGGGGGGGCCAAACAGCACAGTATTTT.